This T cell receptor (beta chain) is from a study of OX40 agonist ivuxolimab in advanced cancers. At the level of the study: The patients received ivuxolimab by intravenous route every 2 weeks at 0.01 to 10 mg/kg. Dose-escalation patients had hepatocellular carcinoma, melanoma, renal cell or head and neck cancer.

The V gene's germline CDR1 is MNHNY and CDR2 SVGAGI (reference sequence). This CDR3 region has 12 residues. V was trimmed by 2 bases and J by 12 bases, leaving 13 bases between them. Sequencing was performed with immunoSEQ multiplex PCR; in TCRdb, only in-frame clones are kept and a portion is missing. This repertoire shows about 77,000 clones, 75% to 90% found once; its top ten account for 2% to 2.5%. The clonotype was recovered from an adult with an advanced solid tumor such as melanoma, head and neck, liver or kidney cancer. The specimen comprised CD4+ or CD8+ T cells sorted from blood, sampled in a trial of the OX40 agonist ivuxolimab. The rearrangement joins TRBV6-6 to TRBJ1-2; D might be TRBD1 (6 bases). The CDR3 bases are TGTGCCAGCAGTTACGAGGGGGAAATCAACACCTTC. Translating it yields CASSYEGEINTF.